This TCR beta chain was profiled in a study of T-cell memory formation after mild COVID-19. Study-wide context: Most TCR clusters belonged to a single donor. Study-level results: Cross-reactive memory appears to have joined, as suggested by some responding clones showing up in pre-infection memory.

TCRdb re-called the 5' RACE reads through MiXCR, storing one row per CDR3 protein. Among roughly 250,000 distinct CDR3 sequences, over 15% were seen once, and the ten largest hold 20% to 25%. With respect to this clonotype: Its matching antigen is unknown.

CDR3 length: 12 residues. V was trimmed by 4 bases and J by 1 base, leaving 7 bases between them. Germline lookup yields CDR1 SQVTM and CDR2 ANQGSEA. The chain carries TRBV29-1 and TRBJ1-1, with D unresolved. The sequence was collected from a man between 18 and 35 years old who had mild COVID-19 (a few samples of this study predate the infection). Cell type and time point are not known. The sequenced sample consisted of PBMCs or a T cell subset sorted from them (not recorded which). CDR3 loop: CSVVPGNTEAFF. CDR3 DNA sequence: TGCAGCGTTGTGCCAGGGAACACTGAAGCTTTCTTT.